This is a list of T cell receptor beta chains from one sample in a study of cytomegalovirus exposure and HLA in healthy donors. Sequenced by immunoSEQ multiplex PCR; TCRdb stores in-frame clones only, minus some. The sample records about 130,000 clones, roughly 77% being singletons. The specimen sequenced was PBMCs. These receptors all stem from a woman aged 25 to 39 in good health and CMV-seronegative. CDR3s include the opening cysteine and the closing phenylalanine or tryptophan. D genes are given only for firm matches. Clone size is shown for a subset of rows, as once, few, many or a class of expanded clone.

J	size	V	D	CDR3	DNA
TRBJ1-1	.	TRBV6-1	.	CASSIRTLNTEAFF	TGTGCCAGCAGTATCAGGACTCTGAACACTGAAGCTTTCTTT
TRBJ2-2	.	TRBV10-3	TRBD1	CAISELAGGASGELFF	TGTGCCATCAGTGAGTTGGCAGGGGGCGCATCCGGGGAGCTGTTTTTT
TRBJ2-3	.	TRBV4-2	.	CASTSKGESTDTQYF	TGTGCCAGCACCTCTAAGGGGGAAAGCACAGATACGCAGTATTTT
TRBJ2-5	.	TRBV29-1	.	CSVDSGLGETQYF	TGCAGCGTTGATTCGGGACTTGGAGAGACCCAGTACTTC
TRBJ2-6	few	TRBV7-2	TRBD1	CASSRAGTADVLTF	TGTGCCAGCAGCCGAGCAGGGACAGCTGACGTCCTGACTTTC
TRBJ2-5	.	TRBV5-1	TRBD2	CASSSPGLAGGFGETQYF	TGCGCCAGCAGCTCACCGGGACTAGCGGGAGGATTTGGAGAGACCCAGTACTTC
TRBJ1-1	.	TRBV6-1	TRBD1	CASSEAGTANTEAFF	TGTGCCAGCAGTGAAGCCGGGACAGCTAACACTGAAGCTTTCTTT
TRBJ2-7	.	TRBV10-3	TRBD1	CAISDNTGGYEQYF	TGTGCCATCAGTGACAATACAGGGGGCTACGAGCAGTACTTC
TRBJ1-5	few	TRBV11-2	.	CASSSQSNQPQHF	TGTGCCAGCAGCTCACAGAGCAATCAGCCCCAGCATTTT
TRBJ2-1	few	TRBV6-1	TRBD1	CASSRTGGGGEQFF	TGTGCCAGCAGTCGGACAGGGGGCGGGGGTGAGCAGTTCTTC
TRBJ2-3	.	TRBV9	TRBD2	CASSVEGGGTSTDTQYF	TGTGCCAGCAGCGTAGAAGGCGGGGGGACTAGCACAGATACGCAGTATTTT
TRBJ2-7	.	TRBV10-2	TRBD1	CASSPGQVTYEQYF	TGCGCCAGCAGCCCGGGACAGGTAACCTACGAGCAGTACTTC
TRBJ2-1	.	TRBV7-9	TRBD2	CASSPGTSGLIYNEQFF	TGTGCCAGCAGCCCCGGGACTAGCGGCCTAATTTACAATGAGCAGTTCTTC
TRBJ2-3	.	TRBV4-3	.	CASSQDTSTDTQYF	TGCGCCAGCAGCCAAGATACTAGCACAGATACGCAGTATTTT
TRBJ1-1	.	TRBV7-9	TRBD1	CASSLDPGQGSTEAFF	TGTGCCAGCAGCTTAGATCCGGGACAGGGAAGCACTGAAGCTTTCTTT
TRBJ2-5	.	TRBV19	TRBD1	CASSLPSRGLETQYF	TGTGCCAGTAGTCTGCCTAGCAGGGGGTTGGAGACCCAGTACTTC
TRBJ2-4	.	TRBV6-5	.	CASRATVAKNIQYF	TGTGCCAGCAGAGCGACAGTAGCCAAAAACATTCAGTACTTC
TRBJ2-3	once	TRBV5-1	TRBD1	CASSFTMTGSSADTQYF	TGCGCCAGCAGCTTCACAATGACAGGGAGTTCGGCGGATACGCAGTATTTT
TRBJ1-1	.	TRBV7-6	.	CASSSSGRGTEAFF	TGTGCCAGCAGCTCCTCAGGGAGGGGCACTGAAGCTTTCTTT
TRBJ2-2	once	TRBV5-1	TRBD2	CASRKRLAGGPDITGELFF	TGCGCCAGCAGAAAAAGACTAGCGGGGGGGCCTGACATCACCGGGGAGCTGTTTTTT
TRBJ2-3	.	TRBV30	.	CAWSVGGASTDTQYF	TGTGCCTGGAGTGTAGGGGGGGCAAGCACAGATACGCAGTATTTT
TRBJ2-5	.	TRBV5-5	TRBD1	CASSPGQIQETQYF	TGTGCCAGCAGCCCGGGACAGATCCAAGAGACCCAGTACTTC
TRBJ1-2	.	TRBV19	.	CASSIDLGDIYTF	TGTGCCAGCAGTATAGATCTCGGGGACATCTACACCTTC
TRBJ2-7	.	TRBV6-5	TRBD2	CASSSRDYTYEQYF	TGTGCCAGCAGTAGCCGGGACTACACCTACGAGCAGTACTTC
TRBJ1-1	.	TRBV7-2	TRBD1	CASSQQGAPTEAFF	TGTGCCAGCAGCCAACAGGGGGCCCCCACTGAAGCTTTCTTT
TRBJ2-1	few	TRBV30	TRBD2	CAWSWKLAGNNEQFF	TGTGCCTGGAGTTGGAAACTAGCGGGGAACAATGAGCAGTTCTTC
TRBJ2-1	.	TRBV11-2	.	CASSKEGRRSDEQFF	TGTGCCAGCAGCAAGGAGGGGCGTCGTTCCGATGAGCAGTTCTTC
TRBJ1-1	.	TRBV4-2	TRBD1	CASSRLTGLLSEAFF	TGTGCCAGCAGCCGATTGACAGGGCTCTTAAGTGAAGCTTTCTTT